The 28 T cell receptor beta chains reported below all come from one sample, sequenced in a study of early T cells in non-severe SARS-CoV-2 infection. TCRdb itself ran the 5' RACE reads through MiXCR, one entry per CDR3 protein. The sample consists of just under 60,000 distinct CDR3 sequences, just under 9% of them appearing once. Sequencing was done on a sample of whole blood. Receptors originate from an adult who was a healthcare worker with PCR-confirmed SARS-CoV-2 infection or an uninfected control (not recorded which).

The chain employs TRBV4-3 and TRBJ2-1; D is possibly TRBD2 (5 bases). The V and J ends lost 0 bases and 2 bases respectively, with 11 bases between them. The CDR3 runs 16 residues. CDR1 and CDR2 from the germline V gene are LGHNA and YSLEER. The DNA of the CDR3 is TGCGCCAGCAGCCAAGACCCGGGGATTACCTACAATGAGCAGTTCTTC. It translates to CASSQDPGITYNEQFF.

This clonotype was seen ten or more times. The chain is built from TRBV18 and TRBJ1-6, with a tentative D call TRBD1 (5 bases). Per the germline V gene, CDR1 is KGHSH and CDR2 is LQKENI. This CDR3 has 13 residues. The V end lost 3 bases, the J end lost 5 bases, and 5 bases lay between the germline ends. The CDR3 is CASSPTDNSPLHF. The DNA of the CDR3 is TGTGCCAGCTCACCGACAGATAATTCACCCCTCCACTTT.

This clonotype was detected many times. The chain has TRBV11-3 and TRBJ2-1; 12 bases are a match to TRBD1. V lost 5 bases and J lost 7; bases outside the gene matches: 9. The CDR3 totals 16 residues. Germline V gene data show CDR1 as SGHNT and CDR2 as YENEEA. CDR3 nucleotides: TGTGCCAGCAGCACCGGGACAGGGGGCAGGTGGAATGAGCAGTTCTTC. This translates into CASSTGTGGRWNEQFF.

A few counts support this clonotype. This chain joins TRBV29-1 and TRBJ1-1, with a tentative D call TRBD1 (5 bases). V was shortened by 8 bases and J by 3 bases, with 13 bases between the two germline ends. Germline V gene sequence: CDR1 SQVTM, CDR2 ANQGSEA. The CDR3 has 12 amino acids. In DNA form, the CDR3 reads TGCAGCTCTGGGGGGGGTTACACTGAAGCTTTCTTT. Encoded protein: CSSGGGYTEAFF.

This clonotype came up a few times. J is TRBJ2-3 and V is TRBV14; TRBD1 or TRBD2 may be the D gene (5 bases each). Looked up from germline, CDR1 is SGHDN and CDR2 is FVKESK. There are 16 residues in the CDR3. Trimming cost V 5 bases and J 2 bases, with 17 bases left between them. The CDR3 is CASSSRPIGATDTQYF. The CDR3 coding sequence is TGTGCCAGCAGCAGCCGCCCGATCGGGGCCACAGATACGCAGTATTTT.

The gene calls are TRBV10-3 and TRBJ2-3; TRBD1 agrees at 7 bases. The V gene's germline CDR1 is ENHRY and CDR2 SYGVKD. The CDR3 runs 16 residues. The trim removed 6 bases at V and 4 bases at J, leaving 13 bases unmatched. CDR3 sequence reads: CAISDVTGAAADTQYF. For the CDR3, the DNA is TGTGCCATCAGCGACGTTACAGGGGCAGCTGCAGATACGCAGTATTTT.

This clonotype was seen many times. This rearrangement joins TRBV20-1 to TRBJ2-2; TRBD1 matches 7 bases. Germline-derived CDR1 and CDR2 are DFQATT and SNEGSKA (reference sequence). The J segment lost 4 bases and the V segment lost 3 bases, leaving 5 bases of the junction unmatched. This CDR3 region has 14 residues. This chain's CDR3 is CSASGTVITGELFF. As DNA, the CDR3 is TGCAGTGCTAGCGGGACAGTGATCACCGGGGAGCTGTTTTTT.

The chain uses TRBV3-1 and TRBJ1-1; 9 nucleotides match TRBD1. CDR3 length equals 14 residues. Germline CDR1 and CDR2: LGHDT and YNNKEL (reference sequence). V gave up 5 bases and J gave up 1 base; unmatched junction bases: 2. The chain's CDR3 is CASSWDRENTEAFF. CDR3 bases: TGTGCCAGCAGCTGGGACAGGGAGAACACTGAAGCTTTCTTT.

V gene TRBV2 combines with J gene TRBJ1-2; 10 bases are shared with TRBD1. This CDR3 is 13 amino acids long. The germline V gene encodes CDR1 SNHLY and CDR2 FYNNEI. The junction had 6 bases not matched to a gene; V was cut back by 6 bases and J by 8 bases. CDR3 loop: CASRTGTGVGYTF. As DNA, the CDR3 is TGTGCCAGCAGAACCGGGACAGGGGTCGGCTACACCTTC.

This clonotype was seen many times. The chain uses TRBV9 and TRBJ1-1; 10 bases align to TRBD1. This CDR3 region has 14 residues. CDR1 SGDLS and CDR2 YYNGEE come from the germline V gene. Trimming removed 0 bases from V and 7 bases from J; junction bases left unmatched: 3. CDR3 DNA sequence: TGTGCCAGCAGCGTAGGGACAGGGGGACGTGAAGCTTTCTTT. Translated: CASSVGTGGREAFF.

There are a few counts of this clonotype. This rearrangement joins TRBV7-2 to TRBJ2-2; tentatively, D is TRBD2 (6 bases). Germline V gene lookup returns CDR1 SGHTA and CDR2 FQGNSA. The CDR3 length is 14 residues. Trimming shortened V by 5 bases and J by 6 bases, and 13 bases separated the two germline ends. Written as DNA, the CDR3 is TGTGCCAGCAGCCCCGCCGGGGGTGCCGGGGAGCTGTTTTTT. Amino acids: CASSPAGGAGELFF. Full variable domain (rest looked up from reference TRBV7-2 and TRBJ2-2): GAGVSQSPSNKVTEKGKDVELRCDPISGHTALYWYRQSLGQGLEFLIYFQGNSAPDKSGLPSDRFSAERTGGSVSTLTIQRTQQEDSAVYLCASSPAGGAGELFFGEGSRLTVL.

This clonotype has just a few counts. J is TRBJ1-1 and V is TRBV7-3; D remains unclear. Germline V gives CDR1 SGHTA, CDR2 FQGTGA. The length of the CDR3 is 13 residues. The V end was cut by 3 bases, the J end by 2 bases, with 7 bases between. The DNA of the CDR3 is TGTGCCAGCAGCTTGGGGTCCAACACTGAAGCTTTCTTT. The encoded protein is CASSLGSNTEAFF.

This clonotype was detected only a few times. The J gene is TRBJ2-1, the V gene TRBV7-2; D uncertain. The V end lost 5 bases, the J end lost 9 bases, and 17 bases lay between the germline ends. This CDR3 spans 14 amino acids. In germline, CDR1 is SGHTA, CDR2 FQGNSA. CDR3 region: CASSPMVELGEQFF. The CDR3 coding sequence is TGTGCCAGCAGCCCGATGGTGGAGCTAGGTGAGCAGTTCTTC.

This clonotype was observed a few times. The chain is built from TRBV20-1 and TRBJ2-5; weak D call: TRBD1 (6 bases). CDR3 size: 13 residues. Trimming shortened V by 2 bases and J by 5 bases, and 12 bases separated the two germline ends. Per germline, CDR1 DFQATT and CDR2 SNEGSKA (reference sequence). The CDR3 DNA follows: TGCAGTGCTAGAAGCGTGAGGGGGGAGACCCAGTACTTC. Its translation: CSARSVRGETQYF.

The chain uses TRBV7-2 and TRBJ2-7; D not resolved. This CDR3 comprises 12 residues. The ends were cut back, 6 bases at V and 4 bases at J, with 10 bases in the middle. Germline V lookup: CDR1 SGHTA, CDR2 FQGNSA. This CDR3 reads CASSRSGYEQYF. The DNA of the CDR3 is TGTGCCAGCAGTCGCTCTGGGTACGAGCAGTACTTC.

This clonotype occurred a few times. The chain links TRBV4-1 to TRBJ2-1; D is uncertain. The CDR3 length is 15 residues. Germline CDR1 MGHRA, CDR2 YSYEKL. The ends were cut back, 1 base at V and 4 bases at J, with 11 bases in the middle. The CDR3 bases are TGCGCCAGCAGCCAAGTCCTTGCCAGTTACAATGAGCAGTTCTTC. Amino acid sequence: CASSQVLASYNEQFF.

This clonotype was seen repeatedly, ten times or more. The chain combines TRBV29-1 with TRBJ2-1; 9 nucleotides match TRBD2. The CDR3 runs 15 residues. Germline V CDR1 and CDR2: SQVTM, ANQGSEA. Losses at the gene ends were 4 bases for V and 7 bases for J; bases not matched to a gene: 11. CDR3 amino acids: CSVAHGGLAGNEQFF. DNA of the CDR3: TGCAGCGTTGCCCACGGTGGGCTAGCGGGAAATGAGCAGTTCTTC.

V usage is TRBV12-3 or TRBV12-4 and J usage is TRBJ2-2, with D possibly matching TRBD1 (6 bases). The V and J ends lost 2 bases and 4 bases respectively, with 11 bases between them. The CDR3 is 15 residues long. In DNA, the CDR3 is TGTGCCAGCAGTTTAAAGGGGGAGCTCACCGGGGAGCTGTTTTTT. Encoded protein: CASSLKGELTGELFF.

This clonotype was recorded many times. V and J are TRBV6-2 or TRBV6-3 and TRBJ2-7; 8 nucleotides align to TRBD1. Germline CDR1 and CDR2: MNHEY and SVGEGT. V gave up 7 bases and J gave up 2 bases; unmatched junction bases: 7. CDR3 length: 14 residues. CDR3 DNA: TGTGCCAGCACTCACCGGGACAGGCCCTACGAGCAGTACTTC. It translates to CASTHRDRPYEQYF.

This clonotype showed up many times. The CDR3: CASSLWDSRLTEAFF. In nucleotides, the CDR3 is TGTGCCAGCAGTTTATGGGACAGTAGACTCACTGAAGCTTTCTTT. The J gene is TRBJ1-1, the V gene TRBV28; TRBD1 is a possible D gene (6 bases). This CDR3 is built from 15 residues. V was cut by 0 bases and J by 4 bases, with 12 bases left in between. Germline V gene data show CDR1 as MDHEN and CDR2 as SYDVKM.

This clonotype was observed at least ten times. The rearrangement joins TRBV6-6 to TRBJ1-5; D unresolved. The CDR3 is made up of 12 amino acids. V was pared by 2 bases and J by 6 bases, with 5 bases between. Germline V gene sequence: CDR1 MNHNY, CDR2 SVGAGI (reference sequence). For the CDR3, the DNA is TGTGCCAGCAGTTACCCCAGTCAGCCCCAGCATTTT. It translates to CASSYPSQPQHF.

This clonotype was seen a few times. J is TRBJ2-2 and V is TRBV20-1; D gene unclear. Trimming shortened V by 0 bases and J by 5 bases, and 10 bases separated the two germline ends. The CDR3 spans 14 residues. The germline CDR1 and CDR2 sequences are DFQATT and SNEGSKA (reference sequence). The CDR3 reads CSARDQLGTGELFF. The CDR3 bases are TGCAGTGCTAGAGATCAGCTGGGAACCGGGGAGCTGTTTTTT.

V gene TRBV2 combines with J gene TRBJ2-3; 7 nucleotides agree with TRBD1. Trimming at V came to 7 bases and at J to 2 bases, leaving 6 bases not matched to a gene. The germline gives CDR1 SNHLY, CDR2 FYNNEI. The CDR3 loop spans 14 amino acids. CDR3 sequence reads: CASKRDSNTDTQYF. The CDR3, as DNA: TGTGCCAGCAAACGGGACAGCAACACAGATACGCAGTATTTT.

This clonotype was recorded many times. This chain joins TRBV28 and TRBJ1-1; D uncertain. The germline gives CDR1 MDHEN, CDR2 SYDVKM. This CDR3 comprises 14 residues. V lost 2 bases and J lost 2, with 9 bases in between. CDR3 sequence: CASSLGVQNTEAFF. The CDR3 region has the DNA TGTGCCAGCAGTTTAGGGGTACAAAACACTGAAGCTTTCTTT. Full variable domain (missing parts from reference TRBV28 and TRBJ1-1): DVKVTQSSRYLVKRTGEKVFLECVQDMDHENMFWYRQDPGLGLRLIYFSYDVKMKEKGDIPEGYSVSREKKERFSLILESASTNQTSMYLCASSLGVQNTEAFFGQGTRLTVV.

This clonotype was observed at least ten times. The chain carries TRBV6-1 and TRBJ2-2; 7 bases are shared with TRBD1. Trimming cost V 5 bases and J 1 base; bases outside gene matches: 4. The CDR3 contains 15 residues. The V gene's germline CDR1 is MNHNS and CDR2 SASEGT. CDR3 in amino acids: CASSMTGMNTGELFF. The CDR3 region has the DNA TGTGCCAGCAGTATGACAGGGATGAACACCGGGGAGCTGTTTTTT.

This clonotype was counted at least ten times. CDR3 bases: TGTGCCTGGACCGGCCCAGGCCAGGGGGTCCTTGAAGCTTTCTTT. It encodes CAWTGPGQGVLEAFF. The chain employs TRBV30 and TRBJ1-1; 7 bases agree with TRBD1. CDR1 and CDR2 from the germline V gene are GTSNPN and SVGIG (reference sequence). V lost 4 bases to trimming and J lost 7 bases; unmatched junction nucleotides: 15. This CDR3 has 15 residues.

The sample holds many counts of this clonotype. This chain connects TRBV15 to TRBJ2-7, with D uncertain. Germline-derived CDR1 and CDR2 are LNHNV and YYDKDF (reference sequence). The CDR3 spans 12 residues. V was clipped by 3 bases and J by 0 bases, with 3 bases between them. CDR3 in amino acids: CATSSYSYEQYF. The CDR3 DNA follows: TGTGCCACCAGCAGTTACTCCTACGAGCAGTACTTC.

The chain uses TRBV15 and TRBJ1-3; D is uncertain. The CDR3 covers 14 residues. In germline, CDR1 is LNHNV, CDR2 YYDKDF (reference sequence). V lost 4 bases to trimming and J lost 0 bases, with 7 bases between them. CDR3 DNA sequence: TGTGCCACCAGCACGCCCAGCTCTGGAAACACCATATATTTT. Its translation is CATSTPSSGNTIYF.